These T cell receptor beta chains were read from a single sample in a study of shared clonotypes between healthy human individuals. Clones were read by immunoSEQ multiplex PCR, and TCRdb kept only the in-frame ones, dropping some. The sample has about 870,000 clones; roughly 92% are singletons. The source material was naive CD8+ T cells sorted from blood. Receptors were obtained from a man aged 25 to 45 in good health. The CDR3 runs from the conserved cysteine through the conserved F or W. D genes are given only for firm matches. Rows give clone size only sometimes, using once, few, many, or a class for an expanded clone.

j_call: TRBJ2-1; d_call: .; v_call: TRBV28; clone_size: .; cdr3_aa: CASRYYQSSYNEQFF; cdr3_nt: TGTGCCAGCAGATACTACCAGAGCTCCTACAATGAGCAGTTCTTC
j_call: TRBJ2-5; d_call: .; v_call: TRBV28; clone_size: .; cdr3_aa: CASSLVGKGTQYF; cdr3_nt: TGTGCCAGCTCCCTGGTCGGCAAGGGGACCCAGTACTTC
j_call: TRBJ2-2; d_call: .; v_call: TRBV7-7; clone_size: .; cdr3_aa: CASSLEGTDATGELFF; cdr3_nt: TGTGCCAGCAGCTTGGAAGGGACGGACGCGACCGGGGAGCTGTTTTTT
j_call: TRBJ2-6; d_call: .; v_call: TRBV21-1; clone_size: .; cdr3_aa: CASSKVGGGRQVTSGANVLTF; cdr3_nt: TGTGCCAGCAGCAAAGTTGGTGGCGGGAGACAGGTCACCTCTGGGGCCAACGTCCTGACTTTC
j_call: TRBJ1-5; d_call: TRBD1; v_call: TRBV19; clone_size: .; cdr3_aa: CASTPGQGIEPQHF; cdr3_nt: TGTGCCAGTACCCCGGGACAGGGGATAGAGCCCCAGCATTTT
j_call: TRBJ2-7; d_call: .; v_call: TRBV14; clone_size: .; cdr3_aa: CASSPKDPRDGLSYEQYF; cdr3_nt: TGTGCCAGCAGCCCTAAGGACCCCCGGGACGGACTATCCTACGAGCAGTACTTC
j_call: TRBJ1-1; d_call: TRBD1; v_call: TRBV19; clone_size: .; cdr3_aa: CASSTGGAYTEAFF; cdr3_nt: TGTGCCAGTAGTACAGGGGGCGCGTACACTGAAGCTTTCTTT
j_call: TRBJ1-5; d_call: TRBD1; v_call: TRBV2; clone_size: .; cdr3_aa: CASSVVRDRRQPQHF; cdr3_nt: TGTGCCAGCAGTGTTGTGAGGGACAGAAGACAGCCCCAGCATTTT
j_call: TRBJ2-1; d_call: .; v_call: TRBV9; clone_size: .; cdr3_aa: CASSVGEPTSRPDNEQFF; cdr3_nt: TGTGCCAGCAGCGTAGGGGAGCCGACTAGTCGCCCGGACAATGAGCAGTTCTTC
j_call: TRBJ1-5; d_call: TRBD1; v_call: TRBV6-5; clone_size: .; cdr3_aa: CASSRQGGNQPQHF; cdr3_nt: TGTGCCAGCAGTCGACAGGGGGGCAATCAGCCCCAGCATTTT
j_call: TRBJ2-7; d_call: .; v_call: TRBV18; clone_size: few; cdr3_aa: CASSPEAYEQYF; cdr3_nt: TGTGCCAGCTCACCAGAAGCCTACGAGCAGTACTTC
j_call: TRBJ2-4; d_call: TRBD2; v_call: TRBV29-1; clone_size: .; cdr3_aa: CSVVGGSGLAGVGVQYF; cdr3_nt: TGCAGCGTTGTTGGGGGTTCGGGACTAGCGGGAGTTGGGGTTCAGTACTTC